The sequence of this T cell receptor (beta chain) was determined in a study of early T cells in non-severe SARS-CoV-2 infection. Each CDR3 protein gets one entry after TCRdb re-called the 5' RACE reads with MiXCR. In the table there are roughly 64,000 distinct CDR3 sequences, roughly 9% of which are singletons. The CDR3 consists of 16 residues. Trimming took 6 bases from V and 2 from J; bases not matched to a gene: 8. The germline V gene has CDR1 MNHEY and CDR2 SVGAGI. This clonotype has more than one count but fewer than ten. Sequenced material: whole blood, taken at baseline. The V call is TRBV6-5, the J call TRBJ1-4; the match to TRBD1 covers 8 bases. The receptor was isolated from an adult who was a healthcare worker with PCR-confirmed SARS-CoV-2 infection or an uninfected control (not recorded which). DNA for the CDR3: TGTGCCAGCAGACAACGACAGGGGATGACTAATGAAAAACTGTTTTTT. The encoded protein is CASRQRQGMTNEKLFF.